What follows is one TCR beta chain and its context. The V segment lost 1 base and the J segment 2 bases; nucleotides outside the gene matches: 8. The CDR3 loop spans 16 amino acids. Looked up from germline, CDR1 is SEHNR and CDR2 is FQNEAQ (reference sequence). These data originate in a study of blood T cell repertoires in COVID-19. Looking at the study overall: Donors in the United States, Italy and Spain gave samples during acute or convalescent COVID-19. Sample material is recorded as cDNA or gDNA derived from T cells, B-cell-depleted T cells, or PBMCs.

Under the authors' procedure: Nucleated cell number was recorded as an estimate derived from reference gene primer amplification. The protocol was immunoSEQ multiplex PCR, while the TCRdb copy is restricted to in-frame clones and leaves out a portion. Clonal size and the V and J genes are those of that table, whereas D and trimming came from the DNA. The data hold about 280,000 clones, with over 75% observed a single time. The clonotype comes from a woman in her seventies with acute or convalescent COVID-19. The chain has TRBV7-9 and TRBJ2-7; 7 bases line up with TRBD2. The material sequenced was peripheral blood. The CDR3 bases are TGTGCCAGCAGCTTAGTAATTGCCGGGGGGACCTACGAGCAGTACTTC. Amino acids: CASSLVIAGGTYEQYF.